This T cell receptor (beta chain) derives from a study of CD8+ T cells in alopecia areata. Study-level information: Tofacitinib ran for 6 to 18 months before 6 months off drug. Notes on the study in general: The study found tofacitinib significantly decreased scalp clonality and expanded CD8+ clones among the top 100. Higher clonality was seen in lesional scalp than in normal scalp, especially in alopecia totalis/universalis.

Remarks on this clone: Its antigen is unknown.

Treatment here: oral pan-JAK inhibitor, 5-10 mg twice daily. Extracted from the samples, RNA was reverse transcribed into cDNA to serve as the sequencing template. Produced via immunoSEQ multiplex PCR; TCRdb's table is partial and in-frame only. The table lists roughly 110,000 clones, over 80% of them singletons. The CDR3 is 16 amino acids. Germline-derived CDR1 and CDR2 are MNHEY and SVGAGI. With V trimmed by 4 bases and J by 0 bases, 5 bases remained unmatched. The receptor comes from a human donor with alopecia areata. The sequencing used CD8+ T cells sorted from blood, collected at week 24, from a patient treated with tofacitinib. The chain recombines TRBV6-5 with TRBJ2-1; TRBD1 matches 8 bases. CDR3 DNA sequence: TGTGCCAGCAGTTTCACAGGGGGGAGCTCCTACAATGAGCAGTTCTTC. Amino acid sequence: CASSFTGGSSYNEQFF.